This is a list of T cell receptor beta chains from one sample in a study of T cell changes during pregnancy in multiple sclerosis. Method: immunoSEQ multiplex PCR; TCRdb's copy keeps in-frame clones and lacks some. The sample has tens of thousands of clones; roughly 92% are singletons. This specimen consisted of peripheral blood, obtained in the second trimester of pregnancy. These receptors all stem from a female donor with multiple sclerosis, enrolled in a pregnancy study. Each CDR3 is given with its conserved first and last residue. Fields, in order: V gene, J gene, D gene, clone size, CDR3 length, CDR3 protein, CDR3 DNA. D genes are given only for firm matches. For some rows the clone size is stated as once, few or many, or as a class when expanded; others skip it.

v_gene: TRBV5-1
j_gene: TRBJ2-4
d_gene: TRBD1
abundance: -
len: 16
CDR3aa: CASSSGTGGAKNIQYF
CDR3nt: TGCGCCAGCAGCAGCGGGACAGGGGGAGCCAAAAACATTCAGTACTTC

v_gene: TRBV7-2
j_gene: TRBJ2-7
d_gene: TRBD1
abundance: -
len: 18
CDR3aa: CASSLREGQGWGHYEQYF
CDR3nt: TGTGCCAGCAGCTTACGGGAAGGACAGGGTTGGGGGCATTACGAGCAGTACTTC

v_gene: TRBV5-4
j_gene: TRBJ2-7
d_gene: -
abundance: -
len: 14
CDR3aa: CASSLETSPAEQYF
CDR3nt: TGTGCCAGCAGCTTGGAAACTAGTCCTGCCGAGCAGTACTTC

v_gene: TRBV19
j_gene: TRBJ1-2
d_gene: TRBD1
abundance: -
len: 14
CDR3aa: CASSKNRGWSGYTF
CDR3nt: TGTGCCAGTAGTAAAAACAGGGGATGGAGCGGCTACACCTTC

v_gene: TRBV6-1
j_gene: TRBJ2-1
d_gene: -
abundance: -
len: 14
CDR3aa: CASSEQLRGNEQFF
CDR3nt: TGTGCCAGCAGTGAACAGTTAAGAGGGAATGAGCAGTTCTTC

v_gene: TRBV6-1
j_gene: TRBJ2-3
d_gene: -
abundance: -
len: 13
CDR3aa: CASTGQNTDTQYF
CDR3nt: TGTGCCAGCACAGGACAGAACACAGATACGCAGTATTTT

v_gene: TRBV7-2
j_gene: TRBJ2-3
d_gene: -
abundance: -
len: 16
CDR3aa: CASSLISVIRTDTQYF
CDR3nt: TGTGCCAGCAGCTTAATTAGCGTCATCCGCACAGATACGCAGTATTTT

v_gene: TRBV19
j_gene: TRBJ1-5
d_gene: -
abundance: -
len: 15
CDR3aa: CASSIDGGSYQPQHF
CDR3nt: TGTGCCAGTAGTATAGATGGAGGCAGTTATCAGCCCCAGCATTTT

v_gene: TRBV7-9
j_gene: TRBJ2-7
d_gene: TRBD2
abundance: -
len: 14
CDR3aa: CASSVRGTSNEQYF
CDR3nt: TGTGCCAGCAGCGTAAGAGGGACTAGTAACGAGCAGTACTTC

v_gene: TRBV19
j_gene: TRBJ2-4
d_gene: -
abundance: -
len: 17
CDR3aa: CASSTQAGPDKKNIQYF
CDR3nt: TGTGCCAGTAGTACCCAGGCAGGGCCAGATAAAAAAAACATTCAGTACTTC

v_gene: TRBV4-1
j_gene: TRBJ1-3
d_gene: TRBD1
abundance: -
len: 15
CDR3aa: CASSQGDRWGDTIYF
CDR3nt: TGCGCCAGCAGCCAAGGGGACAGGTGGGGAGACACCATATATTTT

v_gene: TRBV19
j_gene: TRBJ2-5
d_gene: TRBD1
abundance: -
len: 16
CDR3aa: CASSIDGTGRQETQYF
CDR3nt: TGTGCCAGTAGTATAGATGGGACAGGGCGGCAAGAGACCCAGTACTTC

v_gene: TRBV28
j_gene: TRBJ1-1
d_gene: TRBD1
abundance: -
len: 15
CDR3aa: CASRYSGGRGPRAFF
CDR3nt: TGTGCCAGCAGATACTCTGGGGGCAGGGGGCCAAGGGCTTTCTTT

v_gene: TRBV7-3
j_gene: TRBJ2-3
d_gene: TRBD1
abundance: -
len: 15
CDR3aa: CASSLEQGNTDTQYF
CDR3nt: TGTGCCAGCAGCTTAGAACAGGGGAATACAGATACGCAGTATTTT

v_gene: TRBV28
j_gene: TRBJ1-3
d_gene: -
abundance: -
len: 11
CDR3aa: CASSLPGQVYF
CDR3nt: TGTGCCAGCAGTTTGCCGGGACAAGTATATTTT

v_gene: TRBV4-1
j_gene: TRBJ2-5
d_gene: TRBD1
abundance: once
len: 16
CDR3aa: CASSQGQGAIQETQYF
CDR3nt: TGCGCCAGCAGCCAAGGGCAGGGGGCTATCCAAGAGACCCAGTACTTC

v_gene: TRBV28
j_gene: TRBJ2-1
d_gene: TRBD2
abundance: once
len: 16
CDR3aa: CASSLTRFSGSGEQFF
CDR3nt: TGTGCCAGCAGTTTAACTCGTTTTAGCGGGAGCGGTGAGCAGTTCTTC

v_gene: TRBV19
j_gene: TRBJ2-2
d_gene: -
abundance: -
len: 16
CDR3aa: CASRFGDRRNTGELFF
CDR3nt: TGTGCCAGTCGTTTTGGAGACAGAAGAAACACCGGGGAGCTGTTTTTT

v_gene: TRBV5-1
j_gene: TRBJ2-2
d_gene: TRBD2
abundance: once
len: 16
CDR3aa: CASSGRLAGNTGELFF
CDR3nt: TGCGCCAGCAGCGGCCGACTAGCGGGGAACACCGGGGAGCTGTTTTTT

v_gene: TRBV7-3
j_gene: TRBJ1-1
d_gene: -
abundance: -
len: 15
CDR3aa: CASSPGLGKGTEAFF
CDR3nt: TGTGCCAGCAGCCCAGGCCTGGGGAAGGGGACTGAAGCTTTCTTT

v_gene: TRBV18
j_gene: TRBJ1-1
d_gene: -
abundance: few
len: 13
CDR3aa: CASSPTGNTEAFF
CDR3nt: TGTGCCAGCTCACCAACAGGGAACACTGAAGCTTTCTTT

v_gene: TRBV6-1
j_gene: TRBJ1-5
d_gene: -
abundance: -
len: 12
CDR3aa: CASRGGGQPQHF
CDR3nt: TGTGCCAGCAGAGGTGGGGGCCAGCCCCAGCATTTT

v_gene: TRBV16
j_gene: TRBJ1-2
d_gene: -
abundance: -
len: 13
CDR3aa: CASSLADSYGYTF
CDR3nt: TGTGCCAGCAGCCTGGCGGACAGCTATGGCTACACCTTC

v_gene: TRBV11-3
j_gene: TRBJ1-1
d_gene: -
abundance: -
len: 15
CDR3aa: CASSSVVASYTEAFF
CDR3nt: TGTGCCAGCAGCTCCGTCGTCGCGAGCTACACTGAAGCTTTCTTT

v_gene: TRBV12-5
j_gene: TRBJ2-7
d_gene: TRBD1
abundance: -
len: 13
CDR3aa: CASAGGNGYEQYF
CDR3nt: TGTGCTAGTGCAGGGGGTAATGGCTACGAGCAGTACTTC

v_gene: TRBV29-1
j_gene: TRBJ1-2
d_gene: -
abundance: -
len: 13
CDR3aa: CSALAQINYGYTF
CDR3nt: TGCAGCGCCCTCGCACAGATTAACTATGGCTACACCTTC

v_gene: TRBV7-3
j_gene: TRBJ2-5
d_gene: TRBD2
abundance: -
len: 16
CDR3aa: CASSPTSGVPPETQYF
CDR3nt: TGTGCCAGCAGCCCTACTAGCGGGGTCCCCCCAGAGACCCAGTACTTC

v_gene: TRBV19
j_gene: TRBJ2-2
d_gene: -
abundance: -
len: 13
CDR3aa: CASSNERVGELFF
CDR3nt: TGTGCCAGTAGTAATGAGAGGGTAGGGGAGCTGTTTTTT

v_gene: TRBV28
j_gene: TRBJ1-5
d_gene: TRBD1
abundance: -
len: 15
CDR3aa: CASSFGRGSNQPQHF
CDR3nt: TGTGCCAGCAGTTTTGGCAGGGGGAGCAATCAGCCCCAGCATTTT

v_gene: TRBV7-9
j_gene: TRBJ1-4
d_gene: -
abundance: -
len: 17
CDR3aa: CASSLYLSGPRNEKLFF
CDR3nt: TGTGCCAGCAGCTTATATCTCTCCGGTCCCCGCAATGAAAAACTGTTTTTT

v_gene: TRBV7-9
j_gene: TRBJ1-2
d_gene: -
abundance: -
len: 13
CDR3aa: CASSLAGVEGYTF
CDR3nt: TGTGCCAGCAGCTTAGCAGGGGTGGAGGGCTACACCTTC

v_gene: TRBV18
j_gene: TRBJ2-1
d_gene: TRBD2
abundance: -
len: 15
CDR3aa: CASSPRGLGFDEQFF
CDR3nt: TGTGCCAGCTCACCGAGAGGACTAGGGTTCGATGAGCAGTTCTTC

v_gene: TRBV15
j_gene: TRBJ1-2
d_gene: -
abundance: -
len: 14
CDR3aa: CATSRDRGVDGYTF
CDR3nt: TGTGCCACCAGCAGAGATCGGGGGGTAGATGGCTACACCTTC

v_gene: TRBV7-2
j_gene: TRBJ2-3
d_gene: TRBD2
abundance: -
len: 16
CDR3aa: CASSALSGLLSDTQYF
CDR3nt: TGTGCCAGCAGCGCCCTTAGCGGGCTCCTTTCAGATACGCAGTATTTT

v_gene: TRBV5-1
j_gene: TRBJ2-7
d_gene: -
abundance: -
len: 15
CDR3aa: CASSLVGGPGYEQYF
CDR3nt: TGCGCCAGCAGCTTGGTAGGGGGACCTGGCTACGAGCAGTACTTC

v_gene: TRBV7-2
j_gene: TRBJ1-5
d_gene: -
abundance: -
len: 12
CDR3aa: CASSYTGQPQHF
CDR3nt: TGTGCCAGCAGCTACACAGGGCAGCCCCAGCATTTT

v_gene: TRBV7-6
j_gene: TRBJ2-3
d_gene: TRBD1
abundance: -
len: 16
CDR3aa: CASSFTGTGSTDTQYF
CDR3nt: TGTGCCAGCAGCTTCACCGGGACAGGCAGCACAGATACGCAGTATTTT

v_gene: TRBV11-2
j_gene: TRBJ2-3
d_gene: TRBD2
abundance: -
len: 14
CDR3aa: CASSMTSGTDTQYF
CDR3nt: TGTGCCAGCTCCATGACTAGCGGGACGGATACGCAGTATTTT

v_gene: TRBV5-1
j_gene: TRBJ2-1
d_gene: -
abundance: -
len: 13
CDR3aa: CASSAGLHNEQFF
CDR3nt: TGCGCCAGCAGCGCGGGACTGCACAATGAGCAGTTCTTC

v_gene: TRBV18
j_gene: TRBJ1-2
d_gene: -
abundance: -
len: 14
CDR3aa: CASSPGQLNYGYTF
CDR3nt: TGTGCCAGCTCACCCGGACAGCTTAACTATGGCTACACCTTC

v_gene: TRBV11-2
j_gene: TRBJ1-1
d_gene: -
abundance: -
len: 14
CDR3aa: CASSPPQQRTEAFF
CDR3nt: TGTGCCAGCAGCCCACCCCAGCAGCGCACTGAAGCTTTCTTT

v_gene: TRBV11-2
j_gene: TRBJ1-1
d_gene: -
abundance: -
len: 14
CDR3aa: CASSSRQAHTEAFF
CDR3nt: TGTGCCAGCAGCTCAAGACAGGCACACACTGAAGCTTTCTTT

v_gene: TRBV5-1
j_gene: TRBJ1-1
d_gene: -
abundance: -
len: 15
CDR3aa: CASSLEATVNTEAFF
CDR3nt: TGCGCCAGCAGCTTGGAGGCTACAGTGAACACTGAAGCTTTCTTT

v_gene: TRBV7-2
j_gene: TRBJ1-5
d_gene: -
abundance: -
len: 13
CDR3aa: CAVGGYSNQPQHF
CDR3nt: TGTGCCGTGGGGGGGTATAGCAATCAGCCCCAGCATTTT